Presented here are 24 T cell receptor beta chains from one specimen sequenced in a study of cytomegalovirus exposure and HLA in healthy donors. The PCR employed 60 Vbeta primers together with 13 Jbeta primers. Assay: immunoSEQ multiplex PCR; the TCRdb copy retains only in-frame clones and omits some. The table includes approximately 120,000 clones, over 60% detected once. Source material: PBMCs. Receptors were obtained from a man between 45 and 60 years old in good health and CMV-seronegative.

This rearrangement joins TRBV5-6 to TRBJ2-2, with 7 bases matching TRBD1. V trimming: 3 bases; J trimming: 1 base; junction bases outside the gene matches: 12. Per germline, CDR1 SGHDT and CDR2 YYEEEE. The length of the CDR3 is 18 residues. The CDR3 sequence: CASSWGRPGQLNTGELFF. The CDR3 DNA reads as TGTGCCAGCAGCTGGGGGCGTCCGGGACAGCTGAACACCGGGGAGCTGTTTTTT.

The DNA for the CDR3 is TGTGCCAGCAGTTTAGGATGGGACAACGTTTGGGCGAGATCACCCCTCCACTTT. It is translated as CASSLGWDNVWARSPLHF. This chain links TRBV28 with TRBJ1-6, with a tentative D call TRBD1 (6 bases). The CDR3 runs 18 residues. V lost 2 bases and J lost 10, with 24 bases in between. Germline V CDR1 and CDR2: MDHEN, SYDVKM.

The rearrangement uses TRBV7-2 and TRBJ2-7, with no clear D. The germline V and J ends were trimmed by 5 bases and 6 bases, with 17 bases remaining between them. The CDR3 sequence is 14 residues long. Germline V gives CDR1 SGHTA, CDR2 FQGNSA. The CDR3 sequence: CASSKNPEFSEQYF. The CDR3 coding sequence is TGTGCCAGCAGCAAAAACCCCGAGTTTTCCGAGCAGTACTTC.

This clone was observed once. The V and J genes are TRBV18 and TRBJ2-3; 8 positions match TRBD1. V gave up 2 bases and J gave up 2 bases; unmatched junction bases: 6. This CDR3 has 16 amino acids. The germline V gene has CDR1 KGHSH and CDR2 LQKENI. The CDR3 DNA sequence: TGTGCCAGCTCACCATTAGGGACAGGCTTCACAGATACGCAGTATTTT. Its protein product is CASSPLGTGFTDTQYF.

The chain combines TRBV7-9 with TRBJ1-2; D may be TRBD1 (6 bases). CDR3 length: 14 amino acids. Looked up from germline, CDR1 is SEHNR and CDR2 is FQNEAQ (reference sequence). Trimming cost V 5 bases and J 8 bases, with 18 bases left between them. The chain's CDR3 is CASSTTGFEHGYTF. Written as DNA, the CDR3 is TGTGCCAGCAGCACTACAGGGTTTGAACACGGCTACACCTTC.

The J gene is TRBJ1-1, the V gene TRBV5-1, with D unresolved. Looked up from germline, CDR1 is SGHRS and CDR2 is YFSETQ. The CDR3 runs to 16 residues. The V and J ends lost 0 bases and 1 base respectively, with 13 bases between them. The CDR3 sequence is CASSLALGRQNTEAFF. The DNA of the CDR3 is TGCGCCAGCAGCTTGGCCTTAGGCAGACAGAACACTGAAGCTTTCTTT.

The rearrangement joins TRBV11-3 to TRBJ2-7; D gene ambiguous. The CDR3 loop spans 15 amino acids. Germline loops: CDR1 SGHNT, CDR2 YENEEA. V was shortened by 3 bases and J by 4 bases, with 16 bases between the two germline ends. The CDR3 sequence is CASSFTAKIPYEQYV. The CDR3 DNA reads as TGTGCCAGCAGCTTCACAGCTAAGATCCCATACGAGCAGTACGTC.

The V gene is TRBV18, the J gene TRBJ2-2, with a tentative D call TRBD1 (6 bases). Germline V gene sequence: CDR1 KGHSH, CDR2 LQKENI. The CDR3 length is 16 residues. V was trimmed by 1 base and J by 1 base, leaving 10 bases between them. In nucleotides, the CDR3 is TGTGCCAGCTCACCACGACAGGCGAAGAACACCGGGGAGCTGTTTTTT. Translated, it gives CASSPRQAKNTGELFF.

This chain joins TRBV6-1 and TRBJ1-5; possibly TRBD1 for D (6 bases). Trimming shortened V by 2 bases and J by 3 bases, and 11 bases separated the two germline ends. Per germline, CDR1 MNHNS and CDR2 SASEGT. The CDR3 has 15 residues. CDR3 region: CASSEFTGTNQPQHF. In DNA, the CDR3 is TGTGCCAGCAGTGAATTCACAGGGACCAATCAGCCCCAGCATTTT.

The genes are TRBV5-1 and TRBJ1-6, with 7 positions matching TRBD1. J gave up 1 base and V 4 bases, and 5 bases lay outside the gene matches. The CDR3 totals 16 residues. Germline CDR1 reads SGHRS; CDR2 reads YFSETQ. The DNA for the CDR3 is TGCGCCAGCAGCATACAGGGGCGTTCCTATAATTCACCCCTCCACTTT. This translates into CASSIQGRSYNSPLHF.

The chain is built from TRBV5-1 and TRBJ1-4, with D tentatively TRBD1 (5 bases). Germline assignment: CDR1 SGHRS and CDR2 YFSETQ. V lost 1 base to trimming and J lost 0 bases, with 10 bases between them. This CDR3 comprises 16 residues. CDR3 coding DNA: TGCGCCAGCAGCTTGCCAGGGACTGCAACTAATGAAAAACTGTTTTTT. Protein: CASSLPGTATNEKLFF.

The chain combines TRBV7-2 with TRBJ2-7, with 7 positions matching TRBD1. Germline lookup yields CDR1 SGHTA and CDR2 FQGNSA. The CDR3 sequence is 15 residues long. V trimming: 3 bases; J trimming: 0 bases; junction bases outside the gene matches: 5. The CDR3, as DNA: TGTGCCAGCAGCTTCGACAGGGATAGCTCCTACGAGCAGTACTTC. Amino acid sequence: CASSFDRDSSYEQYF.

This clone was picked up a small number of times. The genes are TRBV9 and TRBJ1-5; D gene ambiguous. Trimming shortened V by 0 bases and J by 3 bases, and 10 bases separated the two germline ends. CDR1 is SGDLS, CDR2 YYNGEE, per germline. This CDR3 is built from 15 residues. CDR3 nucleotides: TGTGCCAGCAGCGTAGCCCCAGTTCCCAATCAGCCCCAGCATTTT. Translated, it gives CASSVAPVPNQPQHF.

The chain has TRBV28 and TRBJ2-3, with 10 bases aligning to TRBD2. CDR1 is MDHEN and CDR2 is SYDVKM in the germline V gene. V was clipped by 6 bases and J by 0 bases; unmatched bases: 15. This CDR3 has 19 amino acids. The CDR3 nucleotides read TGTGCCAGCAGCTCCCCCGGGGCTAGCGGGGGAGCTAGCACAGATACGCAGTATTTT. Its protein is CASSSPGASGGASTDTQYF.

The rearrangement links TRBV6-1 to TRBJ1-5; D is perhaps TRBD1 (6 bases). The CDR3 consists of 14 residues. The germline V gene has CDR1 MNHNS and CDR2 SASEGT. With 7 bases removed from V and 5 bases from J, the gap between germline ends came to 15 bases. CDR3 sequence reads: CASTRGRGDQPQHF. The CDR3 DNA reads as TGTGCCAGCACCAGAGGCAGGGGTGATCAGCCCCAGCATTTT.

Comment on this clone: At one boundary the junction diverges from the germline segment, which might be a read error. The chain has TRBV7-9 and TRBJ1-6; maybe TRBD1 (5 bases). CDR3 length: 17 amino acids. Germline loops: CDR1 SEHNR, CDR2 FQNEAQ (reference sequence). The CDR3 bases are TGTTCCAGCAGCCCAGAGGGGAGGTTCCCCTATAATTCACCCCTCCACTTT. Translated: CSSSPEGRFPYNSPLHF.

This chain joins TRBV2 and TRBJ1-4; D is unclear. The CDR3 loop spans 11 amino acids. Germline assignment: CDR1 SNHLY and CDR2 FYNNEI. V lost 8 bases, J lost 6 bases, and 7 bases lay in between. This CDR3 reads CASGPDEKLFF. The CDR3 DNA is TGTGCCAGCGGCCCCGATGAAAAACTGTTTTTT.

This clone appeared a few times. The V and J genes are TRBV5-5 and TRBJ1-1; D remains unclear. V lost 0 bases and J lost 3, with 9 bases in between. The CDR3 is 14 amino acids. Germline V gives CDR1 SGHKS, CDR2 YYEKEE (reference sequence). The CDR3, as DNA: TGTGCCAGCAGCTTGGGGTGGGAGGACACTGAAGCTTTCTTT. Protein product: CASSLGWEDTEAFF.

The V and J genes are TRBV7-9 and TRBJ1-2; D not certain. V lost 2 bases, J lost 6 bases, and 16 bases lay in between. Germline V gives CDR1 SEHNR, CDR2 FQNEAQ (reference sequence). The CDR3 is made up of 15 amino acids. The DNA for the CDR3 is TGTGCCAGCAGCTTATCATCCGGGAAGATGGATGGCTACACCTTC. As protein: CASSLSSGKMDGYTF. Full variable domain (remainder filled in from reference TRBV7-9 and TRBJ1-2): DTGVSQNPRHKITKRGQNVTFRCDPISEHNRLYWYRQTLGQGPEFLTYFQNEAQLEKSRLLSDRFSAERPKGSFSTLEIQRTEQGDSAMYLCASSLSSGKMDGYTFGSGTRLTVV.

This chain's CDR3 is CASSGGTGGITGELFF. CDR3 nucleotides: TGTGCCAGCAGCGGCGGGACAGGGGGCATTACCGGGGAGCTGTTTTTT. This rearrangement joins TRBV9 to TRBJ2-2, with 12 bases that match TRBD1. CDR3 size: 16 residues. V gave up 3 bases and J gave up 5 bases; unmatched junction bases: 5. Per germline, CDR1 SGDLS and CDR2 YYNGEE.

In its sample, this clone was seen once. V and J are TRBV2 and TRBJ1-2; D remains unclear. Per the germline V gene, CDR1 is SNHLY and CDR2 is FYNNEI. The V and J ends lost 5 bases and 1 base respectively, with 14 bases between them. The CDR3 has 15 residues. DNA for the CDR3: TGTGCCAGCAGTATGGCAGTAAGAATTAACTATGGCTACACCTTC. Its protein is CASSMAVRINYGYTF. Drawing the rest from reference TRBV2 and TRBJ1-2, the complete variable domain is EPEVTQTPSHQVTQMGQEVILRCVPISNHLYFYWYRQILGQKVEFLVSFYNNEISEKSEIFDDQFSVERPDGSNFTLKIRSTKLEDSAMYFCASSMAVRINYGYTFGSGTRLTVV.

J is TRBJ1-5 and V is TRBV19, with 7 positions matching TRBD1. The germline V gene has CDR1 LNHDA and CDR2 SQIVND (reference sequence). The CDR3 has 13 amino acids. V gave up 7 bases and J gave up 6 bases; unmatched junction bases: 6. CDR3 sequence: CASNQGGLQPQHF. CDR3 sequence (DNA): TGTGCCAGTAATCAGGGGGGCCTTCAGCCCCAGCATTTT.

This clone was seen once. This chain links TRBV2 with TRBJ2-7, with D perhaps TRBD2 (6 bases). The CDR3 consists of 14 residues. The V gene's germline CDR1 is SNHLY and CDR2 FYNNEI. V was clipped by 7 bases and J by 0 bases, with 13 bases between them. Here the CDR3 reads CASTPPGSSYEQYF. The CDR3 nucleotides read TGTGCCAGCACTCCACCCGGGAGCTCCTACGAGCAGTACTTC.

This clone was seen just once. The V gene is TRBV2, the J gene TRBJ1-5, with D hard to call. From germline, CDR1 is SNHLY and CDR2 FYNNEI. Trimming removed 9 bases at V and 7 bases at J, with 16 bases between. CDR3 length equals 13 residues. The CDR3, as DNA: TGTGCCAGTGCAGGCCCACGGCCCCAGCCCCAGCATTTT. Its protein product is CASAGPRPQPQHF.